This is a list of T cell receptor beta chains from one sample in a study of OX40 agonist ivuxolimab in advanced cancers. Only in-frame clones appear in the TCRdb table, and some are missing; sequencing was by immunoSEQ multiplex PCR. The sample holds approximately 58,000 clones, roughly 84% seen once. Sample: CD4+ or CD8+ T cells sorted from blood, taken in a trial of the OX40 agonist ivuxolimab. The receptors were gathered from an adult with an advanced solid tumor such as melanoma, head and neck, liver or kidney cancer. Each CDR3 is given with its conserved first and last residue. Each record gives: V gene, J gene, CDR3 length, CDR3 protein.

v_gene: TRBV7-2
j_gene: TRBJ1-1
len: 11
CDR3aa: CASSGDRGAFF

v_gene: TRBV30
j_gene: TRBJ1-2
len: 12
CDR3aa: CAWSTDRVGYTF

v_gene: TRBV28
j_gene: TRBJ2-5
len: 13
CDR3aa: CASSFTGIETQYF

v_gene: TRBV12-5
j_gene: TRBJ2-7
len: 14
CDR3aa: CASGSDTSGNEQYF

v_gene: TRBV27
j_gene: TRBJ1-2
len: 15
CDR3aa: CASSLSRLLNYGYTF

v_gene: TRBV30
j_gene: TRBJ2-5
len: 14
CDR3aa: CAWSVQGISETQYF

v_gene: TRBV18
j_gene: TRBJ1-2
len: 13
CDR3aa: CASSRPGGDGYTF

v_gene: TRBV20-1
j_gene: TRBJ2-4
len: 11
CDR3aa: CSGRQGPVQYF

v_gene: TRBV15
j_gene: TRBJ2-2
len: 15
CDR3aa: CATSGRQATTGELFF

v_gene: TRBV30
j_gene: TRBJ1-4
len: 13
CDR3aa: CASSGATNEKLFF

v_gene: TRBV30
j_gene: TRBJ2-3
len: 14
CDR3aa: CAWRLSYGEDTQYF

v_gene: TRBV5-1
j_gene: TRBJ2-1
len: 15
CDR3aa: CASSWVLGNEAEQFF

v_gene: TRBV6-1
j_gene: TRBJ2-3
len: 14
CDR3aa: CASRETGSTDTQYF

v_gene: TRBV5-1
j_gene: TRBJ1-5
len: 16
CDR3aa: CASSRGPVGGGQPQHF

v_gene: TRBV7-2
j_gene: TRBJ1-1
len: 12
CDR3aa: CASSPTGTEAFF

v_gene: TRBV7-9
j_gene: TRBJ1-1
len: 11
CDR3aa: CASSYTQEAFF

v_gene: TRBV19
j_gene: TRBJ1-2
len: 14
CDR3aa: CASSTGQINYGYTF

v_gene: TRBV6-5
j_gene: TRBJ2-7
len: 13
CDR3aa: CASSRDRGYEQYF

v_gene: TRBV18
j_gene: TRBJ2-3
len: 15
CDR3aa: CASSISADYTDTQYF

v_gene: TRBV27
j_gene: TRBJ2-7
len: 13
CDR3aa: CASSMRESYEQYF

v_gene: TRBV7-7
j_gene: TRBJ2-3
len: 14
CDR3aa: CASSLGQGADTQYF

v_gene: TRBV5-1
j_gene: TRBJ2-2
len: 16
CDR3aa: CASSLGTGGNTGELFF

v_gene: TRBV7-8
j_gene: TRBJ2-3
len: 12
CDR3aa: CASSLQRDTQYF

v_gene: TRBV10-3
j_gene: TRBJ2-2
len: 14
CDR3aa: CASKPGQETGELFF

v_gene: TRBV7-2
j_gene: TRBJ2-3
len: 12
CDR3aa: CASSSRSGRGYF

v_gene: TRBV7-9
j_gene: TRBJ2-1
len: 16
CDR3aa: CASSPPGLAAYNEQFF

v_gene: TRBV18
j_gene: TRBJ2-5
len: 12
CDR3aa: CASSPDQETQYF

v_gene: TRBV4-1
j_gene: TRBJ1-1
len: 17
CDR3aa: CASSQPLRGRGNGEAFF

v_gene: TRBV7-3
j_gene: TRBJ2-5
len: 14
CDR3aa: CASSLNSASGTQYF

v_gene: TRBV9
j_gene: TRBJ2-3
len: 13
CDR3aa: CASSPASTDTQYF

v_gene: TRBV7-9
j_gene: TRBJ2-2
len: 16
CDR3aa: CASTRGGLGVTGELFF

v_gene: TRBV7-6
j_gene: TRBJ2-7
len: 14
CDR3aa: CASSQRPRTGEQYF

v_gene: TRBV5-8
j_gene: TRBJ2-7
len: 13
CDR3aa: CASSFMYSYEQYF

v_gene: TRBV2
j_gene: TRBJ2-3
len: 12
CDR3aa: CASSESAGTQYF

v_gene: TRBV2
j_gene: TRBJ2-7
len: 15
CDR3aa: CASSEARGSSYEQYF